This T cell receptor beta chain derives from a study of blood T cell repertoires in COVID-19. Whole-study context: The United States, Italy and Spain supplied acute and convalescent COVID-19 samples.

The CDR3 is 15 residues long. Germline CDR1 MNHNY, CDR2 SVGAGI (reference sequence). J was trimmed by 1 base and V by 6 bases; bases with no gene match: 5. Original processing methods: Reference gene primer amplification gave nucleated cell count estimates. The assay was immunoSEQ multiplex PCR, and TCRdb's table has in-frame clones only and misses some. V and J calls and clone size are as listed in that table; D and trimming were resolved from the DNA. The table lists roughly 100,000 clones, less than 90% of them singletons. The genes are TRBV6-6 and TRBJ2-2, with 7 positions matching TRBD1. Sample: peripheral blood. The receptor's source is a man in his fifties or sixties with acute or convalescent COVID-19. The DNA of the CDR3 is TGTGCCAGCAGCTGGGACAGCTTGAACACCGGGGAGCTGTTTTTT. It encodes CASSWDSLNTGELFF.